The entry below describes one TCR beta chain. Antigen specificity is unknown. V lost 8 bases to trimming and J lost 0 bases, with 11 bases between them. CDR3 length: 14 residues. CDR1 and CDR2 from the germline V gene are LNHDA and SQIVND (reference sequence). This entry is derived from a study of T cell responses to AZD1222 COVID-19 vaccine. General study results and limits: Among the donors, most were white British and more were female, and clonal diversity was possibly underestimated. The study identified only five to seven AZD1222 recipients as seropositive at baseline.

The protocol was immunoSEQ multiplex PCR, while the TCRdb copy is restricted to in-frame clones and leaves out a portion. Seen here are about 94,000 clones, approximately 81% observed once, and the top ten hold more than 3.5%. The chain joins TRBV19 to TRBJ2-1, with D uncertain. Source: peripheral blood, taken 28 days after the second AZD1222 dose. This TCR came from an adult who received the AZD1222 COVID-19 vaccine. CDR3 region: CASRTLSSYNEQFF. CDR3 DNA: TGTGCCAGTCGAACTTTAAGCTCCTACAATGAGCAGTTCTTC. The whole variable domain, remainder taken from reference TRBV19 and TRBJ2-1, is DGGITQSPKYLFRKEGQNVTLSCEQNLNHDAMYWYRQDPGQGLRLIYYSQIVNDFQKGDIAEGYSVSREKKESFPLTVTSAQKNPTAFYLCASRTLSSYNEQFFGPGTRLTVL.